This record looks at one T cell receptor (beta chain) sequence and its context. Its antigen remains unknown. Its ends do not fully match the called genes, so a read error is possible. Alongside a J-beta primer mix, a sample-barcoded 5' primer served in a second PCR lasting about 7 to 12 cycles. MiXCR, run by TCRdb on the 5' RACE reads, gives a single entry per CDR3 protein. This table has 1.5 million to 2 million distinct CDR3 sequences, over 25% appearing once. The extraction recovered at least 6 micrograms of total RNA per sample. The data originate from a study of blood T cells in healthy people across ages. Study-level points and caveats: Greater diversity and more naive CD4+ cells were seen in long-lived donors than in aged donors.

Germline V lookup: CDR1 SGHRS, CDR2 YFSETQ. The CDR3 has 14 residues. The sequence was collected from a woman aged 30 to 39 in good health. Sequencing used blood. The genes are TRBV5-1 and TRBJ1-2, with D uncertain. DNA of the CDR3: TGCGCCTGCAGCCGGGGAGGCCCTAACTATGGCTACACCTTC. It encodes CACSRGGPNYGYTF.